Frequency places the clone carrying this T cell receptor beta chain as medium-sized. Its specificity is unknown. This sample was taken from a study of T cell clusters in autoimmune cytopenias. Study background: Per sample, median TRB depth was roughly 50,000 reads, yielding a median roughly 2,400 distinct clonotypes. Study conclusions and caveats: Compared with active autoimmune hepatitis patients, healthy donors showed approximately 2.7-fold more exclusive TRB clusters. Clustering suggested that physiological T cell clusters were missing in primary autoimmune cytopenia patients.

One tube held mixed TRB-A and TRB-B primer pools for touch-down PCR. Each CDR3 protein gets one entry in TCRdb, which reprocessed the multiplex PCR reads and gives no DNA. This table lists about 5,000 distinct CDR3 sequences. TRB was amplified from roughly 250 ng of peripheral blood genomic DNA per sample. The CDR3 sequence is 14 residues long. Germline V lookup: CDR1 DFQATT, CDR2 SNEGSKA (reference sequence). The chain has TRBV20-1 and TRBJ1-2. This receptor was taken from a human donor with an autoimmune cytopenia or autoimmune hepatitis (not recorded which). The sample consisted of peripheral blood. The chain's CDR3 is CSARDGRENYGYTF.